Following are 7 T cell receptor beta chains from one sample sequenced in a study of cytomegalovirus exposure and HLA in healthy donors. It was with 60 Vbeta and 13 Jbeta primers that the PCR ran. Clones were sequenced by immunoSEQ multiplex PCR, and TCRdb holds only the in-frame ones, with some missing. The sample carries tens of thousands of clones, 70% recorded once. The specimen was PBMCs. Receptors originate from a woman aged 50 to 60 in good health and CMV-seropositive.

The chain recombines TRBV27 with TRBJ2-1; TRBD1 aligns across 9 bases. Germline V lookup: CDR1 MNHEY, CDR2 SMNVEV (reference sequence). J lost 7 bases, V lost 4 bases, and 5 bases had no gene match. This CDR3 region has 14 residues. CDR3 sequence (DNA): TGTGCCAGCAGTTCCGGGACAGGGAAAAATGAGCAGTTCTTC. Protein sequence: CASSSGTGKNEQFF.

This clone was seen a single time. This chain joins TRBV28 and TRBJ1-5, with 7 positions matching TRBD1. Germline lookup yields CDR1 MDHEN and CDR2 SYDVKM. This CDR3 is 13 amino acids long. V lost 3 bases to trimming and J lost 6 bases; unmatched junction nucleotides: 2. CDR3 in amino acids: CASSFEGAQPQHF. In DNA form, the CDR3 reads TGTGCCAGCAGTTTTGAGGGGGCTCAGCCCCAGCATTTT.

V usage is TRBV18 and J usage is TRBJ1-4; D is undetermined. The CDR3 runs to 15 residues. Trimming pared 3 bases from V and 3 bases from J, leaving 11 bases between. Germline V gene lookup returns CDR1 KGHSH and CDR2 LQKENI. CDR3 in DNA: TGTGCCAGCTCACCCAGTCGGGTCGCTAATGAAAAACTGTTTTTT. Translation gives CASSPSRVANEKLFF.

The V and J genes are TRBV2 and TRBJ1-1; D gene unclear. V lost 3 bases and J 1 base, leaving 6 bases between the germline ends. This CDR3 spans 13 amino acids. The V gene's germline CDR1 is SNHLY and CDR2 FYNNEI. CDR3: CASSDRGNTEAFF. The CDR3 region has the DNA TGTGCCAGCAGTGATCGGGGGAACACTGAAGCTTTCTTT.

This clone was seen only once. The J gene is TRBJ1-4, the V gene TRBV11-2; the D is unclear. The V and J ends lost 5 bases and 0 bases respectively, with 13 bases between them. This CDR3 has 16 residues. CDR1 and CDR2 (germline): SGHAT, FQNNGV. Here the CDR3 reads CASSPLLYSTNEKLFF. The CDR3 nucleotides read TGTGCCAGCAGCCCCCTTCTCTATTCAACTAATGAAAAACTGTTTTTT.

This rearrangement joins TRBV15 to TRBJ2-2, with 10 bases identical to TRBD1. The CDR3 contains 18 residues. CDR1 LNHNV and CDR2 YYDKDF come from the germline V gene (reference sequence). With V trimmed by 4 bases and J by 4 bases, 12 bases remained unmatched. CDR3: CATSKGYPGQGPTGELFF. The CDR3 DNA is TGTGCCACCAGCAAGGGCTATCCGGGACAGGGGCCCACCGGGGAGCTGTTTTTT.

The chain recombines TRBV6-6 with TRBJ1-2, with a tentative D call TRBD1 (5 bases). Trimming removed 6 bases at V and 4 bases at J, with 15 bases between. There are 14 residues in the CDR3. Germline values: CDR1 MNHNY, CDR2 SVGAGI (reference sequence). CDR3 DNA: TGTGCCAGCAGACCTGACAGTTCCGGCTATGGCTACACCTTC. This sequence encodes CASRPDSSGYGYTF.